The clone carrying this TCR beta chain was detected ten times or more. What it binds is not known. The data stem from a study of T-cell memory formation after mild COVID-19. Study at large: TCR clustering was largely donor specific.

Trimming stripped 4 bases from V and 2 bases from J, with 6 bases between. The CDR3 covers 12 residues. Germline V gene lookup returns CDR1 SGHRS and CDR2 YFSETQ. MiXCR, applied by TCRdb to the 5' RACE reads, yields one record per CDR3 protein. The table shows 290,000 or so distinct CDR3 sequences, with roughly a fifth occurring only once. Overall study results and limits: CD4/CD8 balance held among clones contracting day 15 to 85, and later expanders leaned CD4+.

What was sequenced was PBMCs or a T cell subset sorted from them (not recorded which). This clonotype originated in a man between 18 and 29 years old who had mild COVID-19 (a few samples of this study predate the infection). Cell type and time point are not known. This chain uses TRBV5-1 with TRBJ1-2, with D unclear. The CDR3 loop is CASSTDNYGYTF. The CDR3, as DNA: TGCGCCAGCAGCACCGACAACTATGGCTACACCTTC.